In this sample, the clone carrying this T cell receptor beta chain turned up many times. The V segment lost 4 bases and the J segment 9 bases; nucleotides outside the gene matches: 7. The CDR3 contains 15 residues. The V gene's germline CDR1 is LGHNA and CDR2 YSLEER. These data belong to a study of T-cell reconstitution after alpha-beta-depleted transplantation in children. Preparing the TCRbeta library involved the use of unique molecular identifiers. TCRdb itself ran the PCR reads through MiXCR, one entry per CDR3 protein. The sample shows about 610,000 distinct CDR3 sequences, about 10% of them seen only once.

The chain carries TRBV4-3 and TRBJ2-1; 12 bases are a match to TRBD2. The sequenced sample was PBMCs from the stem cell graft donor, obtained from the stem cell graft. This clonotype was obtained from a human donor who donated a stem cell graft to a child with acute myeloid leukemia. The CDR3 sequence: CASSLLAGGSSEQFF. CDR3 DNA: TGCGCCAGCAGCCTACTAGCGGGAGGAAGCAGTGAGCAGTTCTTC.